Listed here are 22 T cell receptor beta chains from one sample, sequenced in a study of blood T cell repertoires in COVID-19. Only in-frame clones appear in the TCRdb table, and some are missing; sequencing was by immunoSEQ multiplex PCR. The sample lists about 170,000 clones, 75% to 90% occurring once. Sequencing used peripheral blood. These receptors were taken from a human donor with acute or convalescent COVID-19. The donor label of this sample is uncertain.

The J gene is TRBJ1-2, the V gene TRBV5-1, with no clear D. CDR3 length: 14 residues. Trimming removed 5 bases from V and 3 bases from J, with 14 bases in between. In germline, CDR1 is SGHRS, CDR2 YFSETQ. CDR3 loop: CASSAKGGDYGYTF. CDR3 DNA sequence: TGCGCCAGCAGTGCGAAGGGAGGAGACTATGGCTACACCTTC.

V gene TRBV4-2 combines with J gene TRBJ1-5, with 7 bases lining up with TRBD1. Germline CDR1 reads LGHNA; CDR2 reads YNFKEQ. V dropped 3 bases and J dropped 15; count of bases not matched to a gene: 14. The CDR3 is 14 amino acids. CDR3: CASSQEGQRVSMHF. In DNA, the CDR3 is TGTGCCAGCAGCCAGGAGGGACAGCGGGTCAGCATGCATTTT.

V and J are TRBV5-3 and TRBJ2-2, with D uncertain. TRBV5-3 is labeled an ORF, and its function is uncertain. The length of the CDR3 is 15 residues. Trimming took 1 base from V and 0 from J, leaving 7 bases between them. The CDR3 loop is CARSLYNPNTGELFF. The CDR3 nucleotides read TGTGCCAGAAGCTTGTACAACCCGAACACCGGGGAGCTGTTTTTT.

This chain connects TRBV29-1 to TRBJ1-2; TRBD1 might be the D (5 bases). Looked up from germline, CDR1 is SQVTM and CDR2 is ANQGSEA. Deletions cut 6 bases from V and 10 bases from J, with 12 bases between. This CDR3 region has 10 residues. The CDR3: CSVGDSDYTF. The CDR3 DNA reads TGCAGCGTCGGGGACTCAGACTACACCTTC.

V and J are TRBV30 and TRBJ2-3, with D perhaps matching TRBD2 (6 bases). The CDR3 runs to 11 residues. Trimming left V 2 bases short and J 9 bases short, with 9 bases between. Germline V CDR1 and CDR2: GTSNPN, SVGIG (reference sequence). CDR3 DNA sequence: TGTGCCTGGAGTCGGAGCGGGACGCAGTATTTT. Protein sequence: CAWSRSGTQYF.

This clone was seen only once. The V gene is TRBV27, the J gene TRBJ1-1, with D hard to call. The germline CDR1 and CDR2 sequences are MNHEY and SMNVEV (reference sequence). V was cut by 3 bases and J by 2 bases, with 7 bases left in between. There are 13 residues in the CDR3. In DNA, the CDR3 is TGTGCCAGCAGTTTCCGACAAAACACTGAAGCTTTCTTT. It specifies CASSFRQNTEAFF.

On this clone: The junction shows a germline mismatch at one end, possibly a read error. In nucleotides, the CDR3 is TGTGCCAGCTCACCGAGCCAGGGACAACCTCCCTTCTTC. Protein sequence: CASSPSQGQPPFF. The V and J genes are TRBV18 and TRBJ1-2; possibly TRBD1 for D (6 bases). This CDR3 comprises 13 residues. From germline, CDR1 is KGHSH and CDR2 LQKENI.

The chain couples TRBV5-1 to TRBJ1-4; D is possibly TRBD1 (6 bases). V dropped 0 bases and J dropped 4 bases, with 7 bases sitting between them. CDR3 length: 14 residues. CDR1 is SGHRS and CDR2 is YFSETQ in the germline V gene. Here the CDR3 reads CASSLGGHNEKLFF. CDR3 in DNA: TGCGCCAGCAGCTTGGGGGGGCATAATGAAAAACTGTTTTTT.

Notes on this clone: This same CDR3 is encoded by further DNA sequences in the sample. The V gene is TRBV18, the J gene TRBJ1-2; D is undetermined. Germline V gene lookup returns CDR1 KGHSH and CDR2 LQKENI. This CDR3 is 13 amino acids long. Trimming took 3 bases from V and 2 from J, leaving 7 bases between them. This CDR3 is CASSPTENYGYTF. The CDR3, as DNA: TGTGCCAGCTCACCCACAGAGAACTATGGCTACACCTTC. Looking up the rest from reference TRBV18 and TRBJ1-2 gives the full variable domain: NAGVMQNPRHLVRRRGQEARLRCSPMKGHSHVYWYRQLPEEGLKFMVYLQKENIIDESGMPKERFSAEFPKEGPSILRIQQVVRGDSAAYFCASSPTENYGYTFGSGTRLTVV.

This sequence joins TRBV4-1 and TRBJ1-1; the match to TRBD1 covers 10 bases. CDR1 and CDR2 (germline): MGHRA, YSYEKL. The CDR3 runs 15 residues. V lost 4 bases and J lost 1; bases outside the gene matches: 3. CDR3 nucleotides: TGCGCCAGCAGCCTACGACAGGGGGCGAACACTGAAGCTTTCTTT. Translated, it gives CASSLRQGANTEAFF.

CDR3 in DNA: TGTGCCTGGGCCGGGACAGTCACCAAGAACACTGAAGCTTTCTTT. It is translated as CAWAGTVTKNTEAFF. The V and J genes are TRBV30 and TRBJ1-1; TRBD1 matches at 7 bases. The V segment lost 5 bases and the J segment 1 base; nucleotides outside the gene matches: 10. Germline loops: CDR1 GTSNPN, CDR2 SVGIG (reference sequence). This CDR3 has 15 amino acids.

The gene calls are TRBV7-3 and TRBJ1-2; no clear D. Germline CDR1 and CDR2: SGHTA and FQGTGA. The CDR3 is made up of 14 amino acids. V gave up 5 bases and J gave up 2 bases, with 12 bases separating them. CDR3 DNA: TGTGCCAGCAGCGCCACTGGGCAGAACTATGGCTACACCTTC. This translates into CASSATGQNYGYTF.

The V gene is TRBV6-1, the J gene TRBJ1-2; D is unclear. This CDR3 contains 17 residues. Germline V lookup: CDR1 MNHNS, CDR2 SASEGT. Trimming cost V 4 bases and J 1 base, with 19 bases left between them. The CDR3 here is CASSGPRVGGLNYGYTF. CDR3 bases: TGTGCCAGCAGTGGCCCTCGAGTGGGAGGGCTTAACTATGGCTACACCTTC.

This rearrangement joins TRBV13 to TRBJ1-1; 9 bases are a match to TRBD1. The CDR3 has 14 residues. The V segment lost 6 bases and the J segment 0 bases; nucleotides outside the gene matches: 2. Germline CDR1 and CDR2: PRHDT and FYEKMQ (reference sequence). CDR3 DNA: TGTGCCAGCAGGACAGGGGGGATGAACACTGAAGCTTTCTTT. The encoded protein is CASRTGGMNTEAFF.

The genes are TRBV30 and TRBJ1-2, with D possibly matching TRBD1 (6 bases). The V end was cut by 8 bases, the J end by 4 bases, with 32 bases between. Germline loops: CDR1 GTSNPN, CDR2 SVGIG (reference sequence). This CDR3 spans 18 amino acids. For the CDR3, the DNA is TGTGCCACCGACCTATCTGCAGGGGCCTACCTCCCCTCCTATGGCTACACCTTC. It yields the protein CATDLSAGAYLPSYGYTF.

The V gene is TRBV7-3, the J gene TRBJ2-1, with TRBD2 matching over 8 bases. This CDR3 is 16 amino acids long. Germline values: CDR1 SGHTA, CDR2 FQGTGA. Trimming at V came to 5 bases and at J to 2 bases, leaving 8 bases not matched to a gene. The CDR3 DNA is TGTGCCAGCAGCCCACACAGCGGGGGCGCCTACAATGAGCAGTTCTTC. Its translation: CASSPHSGGAYNEQFF.

The genes are TRBV30 and TRBJ2-7; a weak D match, TRBD1 (6 bases). Germline values: CDR1 GTSNPN, CDR2 SVGIG (reference sequence). V lost 5 bases and J 5 bases, leaving 16 bases between the germline ends. The length of the CDR3 is 13 residues. In DNA form, the CDR3 reads TGTGCCTGGCAGACAGGACTTAGGAACGAGCAGTACTTC. It translates to CAWQTGLRNEQYF.

This chain joins TRBV5-1 and TRBJ2-7, with 9 nucleotides matching TRBD1. In germline, CDR1 is SGHRS, CDR2 YFSETQ. Losses at the gene ends were 4 bases for V and 9 bases for J; bases not matched to a gene: 5. The CDR3 contains 12 residues. CDR3 amino acids: CASSRDRERQYF. DNA for the CDR3: TGCGCCAGCAGCCGGGACAGGGAAAGGCAGTACTTC.

This chain uses TRBV5-1 with TRBJ1-1; 7 bases line up with TRBD1. V trimming: 4 bases; J trimming: 4 bases; junction bases outside the gene matches: 10. The CDR3 extends over 15 amino acids. From germline, CDR1 is SGHRS and CDR2 YFSETQ. CDR3 DNA sequence: TGCGCCAGCAGCGAGTTAACAGGGGTCGGCACTGAAGCTTTCTTT. Its translation: CASSELTGVGTEAFF.

The chain combines TRBV2 with TRBJ2-3; 7 nucleotides align to TRBD1. J lost 0 bases, V lost 4 bases, and 7 bases had no gene match. Germline CDR1 SNHLY, CDR2 FYNNEI. CDR3 length equals 16 residues. The CDR3 nucleotides are TGTGCCAGCAGTGCTAACAGGGGCTCGAGCACAGATACGCAGTATTTT. Amino acid sequence: CASSANRGSSTDTQYF.

CDR3 residues: CASSLPENQPQHF. The CDR3 nucleotides are TGTGCCAGCAGTTTACCAGAAAATCAGCCCCAGCATTTT. V gene TRBV6-2 or TRBV6-3 combines with J gene TRBJ1-5; D is unresolved. V lost 4 bases to trimming and J lost 4 bases, with 8 bases between them. The CDR3 spans 13 residues. Germline lookup yields CDR1 MNHEY and CDR2 SVGEGT.

V is TRBV19 and J is TRBJ1-2; 7 nucleotides line up with TRBD1. This CDR3 is built from 14 residues. Germline CDR1 reads LNHDA; CDR2 reads SQIVND (reference sequence). After removal of 1 base from V and 2 bases from J, the junction contained 1 base not matched to a gene. The CDR3 is CASSIARGNYGYTF. The DNA for the CDR3 is TGTGCCAGTAGTATAGCCAGGGGGAACTATGGCTACACCTTC.